Presented here are 6 T cell receptor beta chains from one specimen sequenced in a study of beta chain features in type 1 diabetes. The isolated RNA, all of it, was reverse transcribed, so expressed TCRB transcripts were what got sequenced. Repertoires were generated with immunoSEQ multiplex PCR, while TCRdb's copy carries only in-frame clones and drops some. The sample records roughly 140,000 clones, less than 9.5% being singletons. Sequencing was done on a sample of central memory CD4+ T cells from blood. Receptors were obtained from a man aged 18 to 30 in good health.

This clone has more than one count but fewer than ten. This chain connects TRBV7-2 to TRBJ1-4; no clear D. CDR1 is SGHTA and CDR2 is FQGNSA in the germline V gene. There are 13 residues in the CDR3. Between the trimmed V and J ends, which lost 4 bases and 8 bases, there was a span of 11 bases. CDR3 nucleotide sequence: TGTGCCAGCAGCTCTGAGGGTGGAGAAAAACTGTTTTTT. It codes for CASSSEGGEKLFF.

The chain employs TRBV7-3 and TRBJ2-5, with 9 nucleotides matching TRBD1. Germline CDR1 reads SGHTA; CDR2 reads FQGTGA. Trimming cost V 5 bases and J 4 bases; bases outside gene matches: 8. There are 15 residues in the CDR3. The CDR3 DNA sequence: TGTGCCAGCAGCCCCCGGGACAGGGAGAGAGAGACCCAGTACTTC. Protein: CASSPRDRERETQYF.

This clone appeared many times. J is TRBJ2-2 and V is TRBV4-3; a weak D match, TRBD1 (5 bases). Germline CDR1 LGHNA, CDR2 YSLEER. This CDR3 contains 16 residues. V gave up 1 base and J gave up 3 bases, with 12 bases separating them. CDR3: CASSQGPGSDTGELFF. CDR3 nucleotide sequence: TGCGCCAGCAGCCAAGGTCCAGGGTCTGACACCGGGGAGCTGTTTTTT.

The chain recombines TRBV7-9 with TRBJ2-5; a weak D match, TRBD1 (6 bases). The J call may be incorrect, as the DNA end agrees better with TRBJ2-7. The V gene's germline CDR1 is SEHNR and CDR2 FQNEAQ (reference sequence). The CDR3 length is 15 residues. The CDR3 loop is CASSLDGGQGYEQYF. CDR3 sequence (DNA): TGTGCCAGCAGCTTAGACGGCGGTCAGGGGTACGAGCAGTACTTC.

The gene calls are TRBV6-1 and TRBJ2-7; weak D call: TRBD2 (5 bases). Germline V gene data show CDR1 as MNHNS and CDR2 as SASEGT. V gave up 8 bases and J gave up 3 bases, with 20 bases separating them. The CDR3 totals 15 residues. The CDR3 coding sequence is TGTGCCAGCCGTCAGAGTCGGGGATCAAGCTACGAGCAGTACTTC. It codes for CASRQSRGSSYEQYF.

This chain connects TRBV4-3 to TRBJ2-7; weak D call: TRBD2 (5 bases). The CDR3 spans 14 residues. Trimming took off 4 bases at V and 2 bases at J, with 12 bases between the two ends. The germline V gene encodes CDR1 LGHNA and CDR2 YSLEER. CDR3 nucleotide sequence: TGCGCCAGCAGCCGTTCCGGGGATGCCTACGAGCAGTACTTC. Encoded protein: CASSRSGDAYEQYF.